Listed below are T cell receptor beta chains from one sample, sequenced in a study of blood T cell repertoires in COVID-19. Using immunoSEQ multiplex PCR, the repertoire was profiled, and TCRdb retains in-frame clones only, with some absent. The sample consists of just under 60,000 clones, almost 90% of them appearing once. The source material was peripheral blood. These TCRs come from a man in his 60s with acute or convalescent COVID-19. The CDR3 runs from the conserved cysteine through the conserved F or W. A D gene is named only where the DNA matches it firmly. The size of a clone is reported for some rows only, either as once, few or many, or as a class for expanded clones.

d_call j_call v_call clone_size cdr3_nt cdr3_aa
. TRBJ1-5 TRBV6-5 few TGTGCCAGCAGTTACTCAGCCAGGGGCAATCAGCCCCAGCATTTT CASSYSARGNQPQHF
. TRBJ1-2 TRBV5-1 few TGCGCCAGCAGCTTGTTGGGGGCGAGTGGCTACACCTTC CASSLLGASGYTF
. TRBJ1-5 TRBV10-1 . TGCGCCATCCCTAACAGGGACGGCAATCAGCCCCAGCATTTT CAIPNRDGNQPQHF
TRBD1 TRBJ1-1 TRBV28 few TGTGCCAGCAGTGGTGTGACAGGGGCCGTAGCGAACACTGAAGCTTTCTTT CASSGVTGAVANTEAFF
. TRBJ2-2 TRBV9 . TGTGCCAGCAGCGCGCAGCCGGGCTCTTTTCCCGGGGCCGGGGAGCTGTTTTTT CASSAQPGSFPGAGELFF
. TRBJ2-2 TRBV19 . TGTGCCAGTAGTACGACAGGTCCAATCGGGGAGCTGTTTTTT CASSTTGPIGELFF
TRBD2 TRBJ2-2 TRBV5-1 . TGCGCCAGCAGCGTTTCCGGGACTAGCGTGACCGGGGAGCTGTTTTTT CASSVSGTSVTGELFF
. TRBJ2-1 TRBV4-1 few TGCGCCAGCAGCCCTCGAGGCCGGACCGGGCAGGCAGGGGTTGTCAATGAGCAGTTCTTC CASSPRGRTGQAGVVNEQFF
. TRBJ2-5 TRBV21-1 once TGTGCCAGCAGCAGAGAGGACTGGGACAGGAGAGTTGGCAGGGAGACCCAGTACTTC CASSREDWDRRVGRETQYF
TRBD2 TRBJ2-7 TRBV30 once TGTGCCTGGACCGCGGGAGGGGGCGCGTTCGACGAGCAGTACTTC CAWTAGGGAFDEQYF
. TRBJ2-2 TRBV6-5 . TGTGCCAGCAGCCGTTTAGGGGGAGGGGAGCTGTTTTTT CASSRLGGGELFF
. TRBJ2-1 TRBV4-2 . TGTGCCAGCAGCCAAGATCCGGCGGGGAGCTCCTACAATGAGCAGTTCTTC CASSQDPAGSSYNEQFF
TRBD2 TRBJ2-7 TRBV11-2 . TGTGCCAGCAGTAGCTTTACACTAGCGGGATACGAGCAGTACTTC CASSSFTLAGYEQYF
. TRBJ2-1 TRBV18 once TGTGCCAGCTCAGTCCCGGGTGCCTACAATGAGCAGTTCTTC CASSVPGAYNEQFF
TRBD2 TRBJ2-1 TRBV5-1 . TGCGCCAGCAGGTCGACTAGCCTGGGGAATGAGCAGTTCTTC CASRSTSLGNEQFF
. TRBJ1-5 TRBV2 . TGTGCCAGCAGGGAGGGGTTGAGCAATCAGCCCCAGCATTTT CASREGLSNQPQHF
. TRBJ2-4 TRBV18 . TGTGCCAGCTCACCACCGACAGGTGTAAACATTCAGTACTTC CASSPPTGVNIQYF
. TRBJ1-6 TRBV29-1 . TGCAGCGCCCGGGTCGGGTATAATTCACCCCTCCACTTT CSARVGYNSPLHF
. TRBJ2-3 TRBV27 once TGTGCCAGCAGTTTATATCCCTGGGGTTCGCGGGGCACAGATACGCAGTATTTT CASSLYPWGSRGTDTQYF
TRBD1 TRBJ1-5 TRBV7-8 once TGTGCCAGCAGCGATGGGCAGGGGGGTCAGCCCCAGCATTTT CASSDGQGGQPQHF
. TRBJ2-3 TRBV27 . TGTGCCAGCAGTGAAGCGAGCCCCCTCACAGATACGCAGTATTTT CASSEASPLTDTQYF
. TRBJ1-5 TRBV27 . TGTGCCAGCAGTTTATCGTGGACTGACAATCAGCCCCAGCATTTT CASSLSWTDNQPQHF
. TRBJ1-1 TRBV29-1 . TGCAGCTCCCCGGGAAAGGGCCCCAGCACTGAAGCTTTCTTT CSSPGKGPSTEAFF
TRBD1 TRBJ2-7 TRBV18 . TGTGCCAGCTCACCAGGGTCAGGGGGTATCTTCGAGCAGTACTTC CASSPGSGGIFEQYF
TRBD1 TRBJ2-3 TRBV29-1 . TGCAGCGGGGACAGGGGTGGCGATACGCAGTATTTT CSGDRGGDTQYF
TRBD1 TRBJ1-3 TRBV7-3 . TGTGCCAGCAGCTTAACGGCAGGGGGCTCTGGAAACACCATATATTTT CASSLTAGGSGNTIYF
. TRBJ2-7 TRBV5-1 . TGCGCCAGCAGCAGGACAGAGAACTACGAGCAGTACTTC CASSRTENYEQYF
. TRBJ2-3 TRBV30 . TGTGCCTGGGGGGCGGCAAAGAGCACAGATACGCAGTATTTT CAWGAAKSTDTQYF
. TRBJ1-5 TRBV5-6 . TGTGCCAGCAGCGTAAACAGGGTCGGCAATCAGCCCCAGCATTTT CASSVNRVGNQPQHF
. TRBJ2-2 TRBV7-3 . TGTGCCAGCAGCTTAACGGGACACGCGAACACCGGGGAGCTGTTTTTT CASSLTGHANTGELFF
TRBD2 TRBJ2-1 TRBV28 . TGTGCCAGCAGAACCCGACTAGCGGGAGTGTTGGATGAGCAGTTCTTC CASRTRLAGVLDEQFF
TRBD2 TRBJ2-7 TRBV9 . TGTGCCAGCAGCCCAGTAGCGGGAGGGCCCCCCATACGGCAGTACTTC CASSPVAGGPPIRQYF
. TRBJ2-1 TRBV20-1 . TGCAGTGCGAGTAAACCGAGCTCCTACAATGAGCAGTTCTTC CSASKPSSYNEQFF
TRBD2 TRBJ2-1 TRBV6-4 . TGTGCCAGCAGTGCCCTAGCGGGGTACAATGAGCAGTTCTTC CASSALAGYNEQFF
. TRBJ1-4 TRBV29-1 once TGCAGCGTTGTAGGGGGTTTTAATGAAAAACTGTTTTTT CSVVGGFNEKLFF
. TRBJ2-2 TRBV5-5 . TGTGCCAGCAGCTTGTTCGGGGGTGTCGACACCGGGGAGCTGTTTTTT CASSLFGGVDTGELFF
. TRBJ2-7 TRBV27 . TGTGCCAGCAGTTTATCACTACTCTCCTACGAGCAGTACTTC CASSLSLLSYEQYF
. TRBJ2-1 TRBV6-1 . TGTGCCAGCAGTGCGGGGGGGAGCAGGGGGTTCTACAATGAGCAGTTCTTC CASSAGGSRGFYNEQFF
. TRBJ2-1 TRBV2 once TGTGCCAGCAGTGGGGACACGTACAATGAGCAGTTCTTC CASSGDTYNEQFF
TRBD1 TRBJ2-3 TRBV28 . TGTGCCAGCAGCAGACAGGGGGCTAGGAGCACAGATACGCAGTATTTT CASSRQGARSTDTQYF
TRBD1 TRBJ1-5 TRBV5-5 . TGTGCCAGCAGGGCGGGACAGTTTGACCAGCCCCAGCATTTT CASRAGQFDQPQHF
. TRBJ1-4 TRBV29-1 . TGCAGCGTTGAAGAAACAGGGATTCATGAAAAACTGTTTTTT CSVEETGIHEKLFF
TRBD1 TRBJ1-1 TRBV19 . TGTGCCAGTAGTCCTCAAGGACAGGGTGGAAGGACTGAAGCTTTCTTT CASSPQGQGGRTEAFF
. TRBJ1-1 TRBV28 . TGTGCCAGCAGTTCAACAGGTCCTGAAGCTTTCTTT CASSSTGPEAFF
TRBD1 TRBJ2-4 TRBV4-2 . TGTGCCAGCAGCCAAGATCCCGGACAGGTCCGGGACATTCAGTACTTC CASSQDPGQVRDIQYF
TRBD2 TRBJ2-7 TRBV6-5 . TGTGCCAGCAAAAAGACTAGCGCTACCTACGAGCAGTACTTC CASKKTSATYEQYF
TRBD1 TRBJ1-2 TRBV12-5 once TGTGCTAGTGGTGGAGCCCACAGGGGGTCTAACTATGGCTACACCTTC CASGGAHRGSNYGYTF
. TRBJ1-3 TRBV9 . TGTGCCAGCAGCCCCCGGAGGGGTCCTGGAAACACCATATATTTT CASSPRRGPGNTIYF
. TRBJ2-1 TRBV25-1 . TGTGCCAGCAGGACGAACAGGGCCAATGAGCAGTTCTTC CASRTNRANEQFF
TRBD2 TRBJ2-2 TRBV7-9 . TGTGCCAGCAGTAGACTAGCGGGGAACACCGGGGAGCTGTTTTTT CASSRLAGNTGELFF
. TRBJ1-3 TRBV7-2 . TGTGCCAGCGGGGCAGGGTGGGGAAACACCATATATTTT CASGAGWGNTIYF
TRBD1 TRBJ2-2 TRBV7-3 . TGTGCCAGCAGCTCCATACTCGGGCCCCCGGGACAGGGAAGCACCGGGGAGCTGTTTTTT CASSSILGPPGQGSTGELFF
. TRBJ1-2 TRBV5-5 once TGTGCCAGCAGCCCCTACCTGACACAAAACTATGGCTACACCTTC CASSPYLTQNYGYTF
TRBD2 TRBJ2-1 TRBV7-2 once TGTGCCAGCAGAGTCTCAGGGACTAGCGCTTACAATGAGCAGTTCTTC CASRVSGTSAYNEQFF
TRBD1 TRBJ2-7 TRBV27 . TGTGCCAGCAGTTTATCCTGGACAGGGGGCGAGCAGTACTTC CASSLSWTGGEQYF
. TRBJ2-7 TRBV20-1 . TGCAGTGCTAGTTCAGGATTCCCCTACGAGCAGTACTTC CSASSGFPYEQYF
TRBD1 TRBJ2-7 TRBV7-7 . TGTGCTAGCAGCTCTCAGGGGACAGTCTGGAACGAGCAGTACTTC CASSSQGTVWNEQYF
. TRBJ1-4 TRBV7-9 once TGTGCCAGCAGCTTACCACAGGGAAAACTGTTTTTT CASSLPQGKLFF
TRBD2 TRBJ2-1 TRBV9 many TGTGCCAGCAGCGTAGCGGGCGGGAGGACCTACAATGAGCAGTTCTTC CASSVAGGRTYNEQFF
. TRBJ1-2 TRBV3-1/TRBV3-2 . TGTGCCAGCAGCCAAGACACGAGCGGCTACACCTTC CASSQDTSGYTF